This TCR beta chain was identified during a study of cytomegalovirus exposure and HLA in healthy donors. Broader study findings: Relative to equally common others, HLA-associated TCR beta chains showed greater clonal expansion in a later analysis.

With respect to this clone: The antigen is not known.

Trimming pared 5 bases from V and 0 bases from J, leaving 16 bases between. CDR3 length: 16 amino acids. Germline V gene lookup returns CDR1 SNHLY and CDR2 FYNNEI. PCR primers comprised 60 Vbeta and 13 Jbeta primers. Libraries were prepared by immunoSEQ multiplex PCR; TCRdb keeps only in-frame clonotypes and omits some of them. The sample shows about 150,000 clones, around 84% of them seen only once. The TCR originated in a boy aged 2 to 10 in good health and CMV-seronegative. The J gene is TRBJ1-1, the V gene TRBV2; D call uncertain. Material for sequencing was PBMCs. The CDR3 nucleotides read TGTGCCAGCAGTTTGCCGGGAGAGTCCATGAACACTGAAGCTTTCTTT. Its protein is CASSLPGESMNTEAFF.